Below, 7 T cell receptor beta chains from the same sample are listed, as sequenced in a study of T-cell memory formation after mild COVID-19. A single record per CDR3 protein comes from TCRdb applying MiXCR to the 5' RACE reads. This sample has more than 110,000 distinct CDR3 sequences, with roughly 24% found just once. The sequenced sample was PBMCs or a T cell subset sorted from them (not recorded which). The source of these receptors is an adult woman who had mild COVID-19 (a few samples of this study predate the infection). Cell type and time point are not known.

This clonotype was detected only a few times. The V gene is TRBV4-3, the J gene TRBJ2-1, with D perhaps given as TRBD1 or TRBD2 (5 bases each). Trimming cost V 1 base and J 10 bases, with 17 bases left between them. The germline CDR1 and CDR2 sequences are LGHNA and YSLEER. The CDR3 extends over 15 amino acids. CDR3 nucleotides: TGCGCCAGCAGCCAAGGTCCGGGACCGCGGCCGGAGCAGTTCTTC. This encodes CASSQGPGPRPEQFF.

The chain couples TRBV6-6 to TRBJ1-1, with a possible D match to TRBD1 (5 bases). V was pared by 8 bases and J by 3 bases, with 10 bases between. The CDR3 has 12 amino acids. From germline, CDR1 is MNHNY and CDR2 SVGAGI (reference sequence). CDR3 region: CASRGGYTEAFF. The CDR3 bases are TGTGCCAGCCGCGGGGGTTACACTGAAGCTTTCTTT.

At least ten counts were recorded for this clonotype. The J gene is TRBJ2-1, the V gene TRBV4-1; 10 positions agree with TRBD2. CDR1 is MGHRA and CDR2 is YSYEKL in the germline V gene. V shed 5 bases and J 3 bases; nucleotides not matched to a gene: 7. CDR3 length: 16 residues. The CDR3 region has the DNA TGCGCCAGCAGCAGAGATGGACTAGCGGACTACAATGAGCAGTTCTTC. Amino acid sequence: CASSRDGLADYNEQFF.

The chain joins TRBV7-9 to TRBJ2-3; D is undetermined. This CDR3 is 15 amino acids long. V was shortened by 2 bases and J by 2 bases, with 11 bases between the two germline ends. The V gene's germline CDR1 is SEHNR and CDR2 FQNEAQ (reference sequence). CDR3 coding DNA: TGTGCCAGCAGCTTATCGGGCGGATTCACAGATACGCAGTATTTT. Translated, it gives CASSLSGGFTDTQYF.

The chain combines TRBV5-1 with TRBJ2-7, with D maybe TRBD2 (6 bases). Looked up from germline, CDR1 is SGHRS and CDR2 is YFSETQ. V was cut by 0 bases and J by 7 bases, with 11 bases left in between. CDR3 length: 13 residues. The CDR3 loop is CASSLVGGGEQYF. The CDR3 nucleotides are TGCGCCAGCAGCTTGGTTGGAGGAGGGGAGCAGTACTTC.

The V call is TRBV3-1, the J call TRBJ2-2, with 8 bases matching TRBD2. V lost 0 bases, J lost 0 bases, and 9 bases stayed unmatched. The CDR3 totals 19 residues. Germline lookup yields CDR1 LGHDT and CDR2 YNNKEL (reference sequence). CDR3 DNA: TGTGCCAGCAGCCAAGACGTAGTAGCGGGACATACGAACACCGGGGAGCTGTTTTTT. This encodes CASSQDVVAGHTNTGELFF.

The chain has TRBV29-1 and TRBJ2-7; D is unclear. The length of the CDR3 is 12 residues. V was cut by 4 bases and J by 6 bases, with 13 bases left in between. From germline, CDR1 is SQVTM and CDR2 ANQGSEA. CDR3 sequence (DNA): TGCAGCGTTGTATGGCAGGCTACCGAGCAGTACTTC. It specifies CSVVWQATEQYF.